The clone carrying this T cell receptor (beta chain) was detected once. These data come from a study of blood T cell repertoires in COVID-19. Study information: Sources were T cells, B-cell-depleted T cells, or PBMCs; the material itself was cDNA or gDNA.

V was cut by 5 bases and J by 0 bases, with 13 bases left in between. Germline V gene lookup returns CDR1 GTSNPN and CDR2 SVGIG (reference sequence). This CDR3 has 14 amino acids. This table comes from immunoSEQ multiplex PCR, and its TCRdb copy is limited to in-frame clones, with some not included. The profile covers 11,000 or so clones, with about 70% appearing a single time and about 6.1% taken by the ten largest. V gene TRBV30 combines with J gene TRBJ1-1; D gene ambiguous. The sequenced sample consisted of peripheral blood. This clonotype was obtained from a man in his fifties or sixties with COVID-19, enrolled during active disease. The CDR3 bases are TGTGCCTGGGCGACGCGGGTAGTGAACACTGAAGCTTTCTTT. As protein: CAWATRVVNTEAFF.